This T cell receptor beta chain is from a study of response to subunit inactivated influenza vaccine. Study outcomes and limitations: After each seasonal influenza vaccination, few new T cells are recruited, the authors suggested.

The V end lost 3 bases, the J end lost 0 bases, and 10 bases lay between the germline ends. The CDR3 runs 15 residues. The V gene's germline CDR1 is SGDLS and CDR2 YYNGEE. MiXCR was run by TCRdb on the RT-PCR reads, yielding one entry per CDR3 protein. The sample yields about 650,000 distinct CDR3 sequences, 12% to 15% seen once. This clonotype showed up just a few times. Its antigen is unidentified. The material was PBMCs from blood, obtained 14 to 15 days before vaccination. This receptor was identified in a man aged 45 to 65 who received an inactivated influenza vaccine. The V and J genes are TRBV9 and TRBJ2-4; D is uncertain. Here the CDR3 reads CASSAGGLAKNIQYF. The CDR3 DNA reads as TGTGCCAGCAGCGCCGGTGGCCTAGCCAAAAACATTCAGTACTTC.